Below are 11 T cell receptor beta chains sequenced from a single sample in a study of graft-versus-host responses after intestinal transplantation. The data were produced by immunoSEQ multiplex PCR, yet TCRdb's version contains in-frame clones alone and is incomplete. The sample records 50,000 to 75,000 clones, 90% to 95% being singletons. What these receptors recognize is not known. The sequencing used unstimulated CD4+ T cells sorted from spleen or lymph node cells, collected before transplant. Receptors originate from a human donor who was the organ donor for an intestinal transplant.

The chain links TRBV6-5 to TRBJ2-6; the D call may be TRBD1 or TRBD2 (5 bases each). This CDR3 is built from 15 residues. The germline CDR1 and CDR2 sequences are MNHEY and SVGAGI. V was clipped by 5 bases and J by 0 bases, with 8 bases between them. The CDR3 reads CASSRGRSGANVLTF. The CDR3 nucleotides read TGTGCCAGCAGTAGGGGACGCTCTGGGGCCAACGTCCTGACTTTC.

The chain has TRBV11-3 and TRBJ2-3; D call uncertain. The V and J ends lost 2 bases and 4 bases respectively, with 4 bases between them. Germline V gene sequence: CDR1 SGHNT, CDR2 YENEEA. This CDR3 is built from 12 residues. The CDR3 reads CASSLKPDTQYF. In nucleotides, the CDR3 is TGTGCCAGCAGCTTAAAACCAGATACGCAGTATTTT.

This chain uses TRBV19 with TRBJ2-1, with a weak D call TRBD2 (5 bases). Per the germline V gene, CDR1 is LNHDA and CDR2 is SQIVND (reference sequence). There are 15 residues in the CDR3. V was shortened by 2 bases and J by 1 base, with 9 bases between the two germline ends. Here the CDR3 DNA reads TGTGCCAGTAGTATACGACTACCTTCCTACAATGAGCAGTTCTTC. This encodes CASSIRLPSYNEQFF.

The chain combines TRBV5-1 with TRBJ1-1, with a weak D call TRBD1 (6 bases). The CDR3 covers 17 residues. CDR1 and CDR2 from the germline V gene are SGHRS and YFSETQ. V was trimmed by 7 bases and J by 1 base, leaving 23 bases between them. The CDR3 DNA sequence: TGCGCCAGCCGCGGGGGCTCCCCACTCCTATGGAACACTGAAGCTTTCTTT. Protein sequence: CASRGGSPLLWNTEAFF.

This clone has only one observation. CDR3 loop: CATSRDRGSEKLFF. DNA of the CDR3: TGTGCCACCAGCAGAGATCGAGGGAGCGAAAAACTGTTTTTT. The J gene is TRBJ1-4, the V gene TRBV15; D gene unclear. CDR3 length equals 14 residues. Deletions cut 0 bases from V and 8 bases from J, with 10 bases between. CDR1 and CDR2 from the germline V gene are LNHNV and YYDKDF (reference sequence).

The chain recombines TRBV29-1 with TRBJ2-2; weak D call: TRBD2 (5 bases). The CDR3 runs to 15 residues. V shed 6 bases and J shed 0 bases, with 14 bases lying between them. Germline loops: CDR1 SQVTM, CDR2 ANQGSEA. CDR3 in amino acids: CSVPGPGANTGELFF. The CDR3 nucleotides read TGCAGCGTCCCGGGCCCCGGGGCGAACACCGGGGAGCTGTTTTTT.

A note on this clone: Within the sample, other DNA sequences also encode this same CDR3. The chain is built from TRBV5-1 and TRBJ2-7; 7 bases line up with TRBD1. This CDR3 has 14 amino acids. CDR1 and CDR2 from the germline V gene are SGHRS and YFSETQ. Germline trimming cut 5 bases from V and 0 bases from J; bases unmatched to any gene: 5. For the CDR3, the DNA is TGCGCCAGCAGTTCACAGGGGAGCTCCTACGAGCAGTACTTC. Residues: CASSSQGSSYEQYF. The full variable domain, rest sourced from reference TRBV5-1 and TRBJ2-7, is KAGVTQTPRYLIKTRGQQVTLSCSPISGHRSVSWYQQTPGQGLQFLFEYFSETQRNKGNFPGRFSGRQFSNSRSEMNVSTLELGDSALYLCASSSQGSSYEQYFGPGTRLTVT.

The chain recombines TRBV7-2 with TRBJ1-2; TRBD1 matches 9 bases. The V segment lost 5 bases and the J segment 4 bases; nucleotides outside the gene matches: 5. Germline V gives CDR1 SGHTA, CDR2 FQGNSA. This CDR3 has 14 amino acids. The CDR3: CASSLGQGSYGYTF. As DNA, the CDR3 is TGTGCCAGCAGCCTGGGACAGGGTTCCTATGGCTACACCTTC.

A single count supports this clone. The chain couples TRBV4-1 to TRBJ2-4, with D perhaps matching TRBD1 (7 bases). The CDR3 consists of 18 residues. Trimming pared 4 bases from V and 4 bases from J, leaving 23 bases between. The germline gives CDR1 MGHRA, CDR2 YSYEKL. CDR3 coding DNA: TGCGCCAGCAGCCCAGGGGGGCAGGCCCCACTTGTAAAAAACATTCAGTACTTC. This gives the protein CASSPGGQAPLVKNIQYF.

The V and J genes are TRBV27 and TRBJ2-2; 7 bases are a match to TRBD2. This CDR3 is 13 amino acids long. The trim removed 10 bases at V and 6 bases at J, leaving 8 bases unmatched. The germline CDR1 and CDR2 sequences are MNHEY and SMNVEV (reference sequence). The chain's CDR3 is CATRRGLAGELFF. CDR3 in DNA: TGTGCCACCCGAAGAGGACTAGCCGGGGAGCTGTTTTTT.

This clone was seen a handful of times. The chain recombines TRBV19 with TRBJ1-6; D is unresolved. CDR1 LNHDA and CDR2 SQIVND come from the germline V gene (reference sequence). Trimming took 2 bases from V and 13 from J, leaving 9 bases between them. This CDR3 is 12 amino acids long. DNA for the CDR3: TGTGCCAGTAGTATAAGGATGTCCCCCCTCCACTTT. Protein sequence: CASSIRMSPLHF.